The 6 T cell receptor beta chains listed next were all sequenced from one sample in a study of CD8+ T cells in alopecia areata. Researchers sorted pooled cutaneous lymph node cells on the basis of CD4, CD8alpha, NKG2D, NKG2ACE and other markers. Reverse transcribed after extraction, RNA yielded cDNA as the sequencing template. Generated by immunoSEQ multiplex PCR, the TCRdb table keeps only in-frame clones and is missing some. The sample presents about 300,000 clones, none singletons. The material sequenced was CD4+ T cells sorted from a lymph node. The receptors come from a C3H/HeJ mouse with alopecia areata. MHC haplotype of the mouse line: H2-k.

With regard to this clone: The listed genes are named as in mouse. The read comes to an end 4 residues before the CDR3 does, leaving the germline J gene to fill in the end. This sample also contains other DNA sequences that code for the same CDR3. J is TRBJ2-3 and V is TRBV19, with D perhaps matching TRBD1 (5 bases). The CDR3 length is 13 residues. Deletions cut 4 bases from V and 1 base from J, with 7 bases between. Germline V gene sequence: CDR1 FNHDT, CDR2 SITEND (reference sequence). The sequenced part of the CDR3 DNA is TGTGCCAGCAGTCCACAGGGTGCAGAA. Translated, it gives CASSPQGAE. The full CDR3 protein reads CASSPQGAETLYF.

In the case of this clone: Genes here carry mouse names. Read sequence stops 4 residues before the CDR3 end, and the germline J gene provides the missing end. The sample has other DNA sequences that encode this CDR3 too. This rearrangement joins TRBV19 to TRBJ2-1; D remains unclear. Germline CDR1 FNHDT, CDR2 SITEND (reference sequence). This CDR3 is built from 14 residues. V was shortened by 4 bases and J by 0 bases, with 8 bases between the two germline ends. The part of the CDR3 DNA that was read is TGTGCCAGCAGTCCTGACATTAACTATGCT. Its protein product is CASSPDINYA. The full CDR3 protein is CASSPDINYAEQFF.

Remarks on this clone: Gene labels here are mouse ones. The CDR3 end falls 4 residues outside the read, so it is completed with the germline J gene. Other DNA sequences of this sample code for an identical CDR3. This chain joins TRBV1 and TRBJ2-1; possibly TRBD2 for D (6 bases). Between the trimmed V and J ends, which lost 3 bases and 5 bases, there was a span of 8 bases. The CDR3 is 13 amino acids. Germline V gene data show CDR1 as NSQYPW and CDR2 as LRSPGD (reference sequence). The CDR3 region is CTCSAGGDAEQFF. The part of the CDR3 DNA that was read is TGCACCTGCAGTGCTGGGGGTGATGCT.

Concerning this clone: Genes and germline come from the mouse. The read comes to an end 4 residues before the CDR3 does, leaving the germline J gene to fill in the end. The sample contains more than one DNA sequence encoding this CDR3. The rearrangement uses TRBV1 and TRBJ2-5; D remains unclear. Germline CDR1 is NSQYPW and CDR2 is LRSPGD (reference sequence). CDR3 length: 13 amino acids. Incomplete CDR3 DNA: TGCACCTGCAGTGCAGGGGTCGGAGAC. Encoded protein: CTCSAGVGD. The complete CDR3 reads CTCSAGVGDTQYF.

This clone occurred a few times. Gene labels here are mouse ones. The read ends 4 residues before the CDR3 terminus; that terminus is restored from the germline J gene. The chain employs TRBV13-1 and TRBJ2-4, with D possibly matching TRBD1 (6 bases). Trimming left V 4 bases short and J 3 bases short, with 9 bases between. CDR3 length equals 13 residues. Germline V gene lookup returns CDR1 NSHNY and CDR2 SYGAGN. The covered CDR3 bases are TGTGCCAGCAGTCCACAGGGCCAAAAC. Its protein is CASSPQGQN. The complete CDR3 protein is CASSPQGQNTLYF.

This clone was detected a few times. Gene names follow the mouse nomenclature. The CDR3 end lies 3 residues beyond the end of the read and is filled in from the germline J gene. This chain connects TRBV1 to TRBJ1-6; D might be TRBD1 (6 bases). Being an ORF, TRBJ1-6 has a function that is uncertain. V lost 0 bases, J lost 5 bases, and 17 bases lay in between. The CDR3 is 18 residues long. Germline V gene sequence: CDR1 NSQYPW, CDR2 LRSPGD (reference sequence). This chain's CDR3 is CTCSAELEGGGDNSPLYF. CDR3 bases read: TGCACCTGCAGTGCAGAATTGGAAGGAGGGGGGGATAATTCGCCC.